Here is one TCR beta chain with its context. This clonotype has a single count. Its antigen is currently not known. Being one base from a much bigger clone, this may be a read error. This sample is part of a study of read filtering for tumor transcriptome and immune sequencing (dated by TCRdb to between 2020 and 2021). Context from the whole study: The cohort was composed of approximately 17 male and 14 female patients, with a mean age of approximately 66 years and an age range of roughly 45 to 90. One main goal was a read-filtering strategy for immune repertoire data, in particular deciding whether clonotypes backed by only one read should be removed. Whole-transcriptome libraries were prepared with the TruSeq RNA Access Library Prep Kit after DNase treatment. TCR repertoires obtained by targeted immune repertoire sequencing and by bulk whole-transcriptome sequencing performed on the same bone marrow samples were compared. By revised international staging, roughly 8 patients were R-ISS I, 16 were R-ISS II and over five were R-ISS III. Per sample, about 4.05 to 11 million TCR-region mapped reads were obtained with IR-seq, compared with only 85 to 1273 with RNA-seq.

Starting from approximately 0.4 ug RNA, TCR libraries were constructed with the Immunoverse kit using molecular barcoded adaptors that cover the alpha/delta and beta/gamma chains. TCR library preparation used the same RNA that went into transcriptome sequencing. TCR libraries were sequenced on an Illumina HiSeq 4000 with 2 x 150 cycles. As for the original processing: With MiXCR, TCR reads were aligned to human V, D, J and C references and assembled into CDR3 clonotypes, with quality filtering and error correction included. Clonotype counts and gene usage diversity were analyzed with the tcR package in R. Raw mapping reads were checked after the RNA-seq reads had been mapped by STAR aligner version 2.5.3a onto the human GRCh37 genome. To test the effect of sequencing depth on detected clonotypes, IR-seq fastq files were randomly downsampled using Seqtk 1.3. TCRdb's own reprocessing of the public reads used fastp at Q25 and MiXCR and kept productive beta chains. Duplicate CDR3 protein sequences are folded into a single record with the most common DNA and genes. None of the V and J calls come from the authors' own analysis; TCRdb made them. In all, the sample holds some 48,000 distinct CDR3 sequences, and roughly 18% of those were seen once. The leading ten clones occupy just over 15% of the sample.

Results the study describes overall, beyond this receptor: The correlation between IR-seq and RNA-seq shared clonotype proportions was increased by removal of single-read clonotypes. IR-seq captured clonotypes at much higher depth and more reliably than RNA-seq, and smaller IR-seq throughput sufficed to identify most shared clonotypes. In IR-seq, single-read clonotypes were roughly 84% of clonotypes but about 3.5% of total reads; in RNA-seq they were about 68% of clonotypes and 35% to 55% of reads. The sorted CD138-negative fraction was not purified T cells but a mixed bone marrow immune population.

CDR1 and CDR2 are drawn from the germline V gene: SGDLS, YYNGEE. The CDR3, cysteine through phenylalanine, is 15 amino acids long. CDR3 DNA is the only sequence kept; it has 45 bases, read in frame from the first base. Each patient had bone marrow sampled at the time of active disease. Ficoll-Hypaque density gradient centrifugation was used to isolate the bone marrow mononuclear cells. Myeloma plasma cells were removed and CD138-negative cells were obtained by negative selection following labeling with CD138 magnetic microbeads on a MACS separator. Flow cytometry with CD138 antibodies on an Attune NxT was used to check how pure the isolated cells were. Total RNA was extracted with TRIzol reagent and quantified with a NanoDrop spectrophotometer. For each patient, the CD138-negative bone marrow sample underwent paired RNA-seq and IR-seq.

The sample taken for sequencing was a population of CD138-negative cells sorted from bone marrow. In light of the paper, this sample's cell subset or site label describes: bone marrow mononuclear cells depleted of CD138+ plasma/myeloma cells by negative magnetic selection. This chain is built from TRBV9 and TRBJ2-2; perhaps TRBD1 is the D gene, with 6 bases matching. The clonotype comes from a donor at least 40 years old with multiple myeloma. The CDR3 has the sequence CTSSVDQGPTGELFF. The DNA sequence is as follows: TGTACCAGCAGCGTAGATCAGGGGCCGACCGGGGAGCTGTTTTTT.